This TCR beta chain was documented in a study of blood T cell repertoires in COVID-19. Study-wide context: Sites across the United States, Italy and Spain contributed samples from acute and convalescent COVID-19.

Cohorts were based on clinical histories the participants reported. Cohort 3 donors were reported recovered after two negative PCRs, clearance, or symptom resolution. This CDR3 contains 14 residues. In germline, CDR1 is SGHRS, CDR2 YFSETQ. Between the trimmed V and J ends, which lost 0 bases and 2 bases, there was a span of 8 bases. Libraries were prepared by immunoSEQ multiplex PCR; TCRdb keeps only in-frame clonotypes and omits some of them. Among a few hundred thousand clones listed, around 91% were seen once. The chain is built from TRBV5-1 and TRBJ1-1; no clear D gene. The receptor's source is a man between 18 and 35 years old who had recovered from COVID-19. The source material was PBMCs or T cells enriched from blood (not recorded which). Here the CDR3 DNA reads TGCGCCAGCAGCTTGGACTTCTTTAACACTGAAGCTTTCTTT. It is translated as CASSLDFFNTEAFF.